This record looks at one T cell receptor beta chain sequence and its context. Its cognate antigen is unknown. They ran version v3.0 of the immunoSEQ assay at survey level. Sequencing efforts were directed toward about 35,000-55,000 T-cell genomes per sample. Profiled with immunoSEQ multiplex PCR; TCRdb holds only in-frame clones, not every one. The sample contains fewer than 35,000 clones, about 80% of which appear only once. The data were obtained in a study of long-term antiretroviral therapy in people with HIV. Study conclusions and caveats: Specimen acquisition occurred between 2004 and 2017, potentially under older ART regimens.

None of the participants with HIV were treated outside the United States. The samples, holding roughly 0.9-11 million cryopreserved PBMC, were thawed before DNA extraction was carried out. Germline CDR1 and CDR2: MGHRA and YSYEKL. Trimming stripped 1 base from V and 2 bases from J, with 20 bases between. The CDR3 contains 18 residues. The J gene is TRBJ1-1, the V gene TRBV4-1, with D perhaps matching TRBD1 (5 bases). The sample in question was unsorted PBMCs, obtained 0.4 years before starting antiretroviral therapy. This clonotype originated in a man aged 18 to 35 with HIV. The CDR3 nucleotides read TGCGCCAGCAGCCAAGTTCCCCGGACCACAGGAGCCAACACTGAAGCTTTCTTT. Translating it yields CASSQVPRTTGANTEAFF.